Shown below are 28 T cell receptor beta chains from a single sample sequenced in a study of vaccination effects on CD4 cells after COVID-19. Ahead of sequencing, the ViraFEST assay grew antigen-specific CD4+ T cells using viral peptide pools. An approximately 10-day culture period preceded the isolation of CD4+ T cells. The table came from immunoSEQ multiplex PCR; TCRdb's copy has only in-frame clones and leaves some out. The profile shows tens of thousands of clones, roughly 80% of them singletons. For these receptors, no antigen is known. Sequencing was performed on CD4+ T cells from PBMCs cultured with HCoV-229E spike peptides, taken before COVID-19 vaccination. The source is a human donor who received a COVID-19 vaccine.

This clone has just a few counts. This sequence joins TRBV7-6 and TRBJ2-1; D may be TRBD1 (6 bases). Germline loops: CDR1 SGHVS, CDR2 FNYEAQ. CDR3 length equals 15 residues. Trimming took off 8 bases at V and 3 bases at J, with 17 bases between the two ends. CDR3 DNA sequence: TGTGCCAGCGCTCGGGGTCCAGGGGTCTACAATGAGCAGTTCTTC. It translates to CASARGPGVYNEQFF.

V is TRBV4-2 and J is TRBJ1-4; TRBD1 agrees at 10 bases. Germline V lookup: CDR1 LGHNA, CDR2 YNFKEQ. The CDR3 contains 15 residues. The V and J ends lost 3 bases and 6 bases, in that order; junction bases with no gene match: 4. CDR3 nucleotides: TGTGCCAGCAGCCACGGACAGGGGGTTGATGAAAAACTGTTTTTT. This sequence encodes CASSHGQGVDEKLFF.

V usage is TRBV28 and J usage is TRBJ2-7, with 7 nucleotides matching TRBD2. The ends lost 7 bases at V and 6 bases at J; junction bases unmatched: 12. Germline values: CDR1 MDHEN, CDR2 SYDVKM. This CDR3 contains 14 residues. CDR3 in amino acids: CASNPGGGVGEQYV. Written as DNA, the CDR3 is TGTGCCAGCAACCCCGGTGGGGGGGTGGGCGAGCAGTACGTC.

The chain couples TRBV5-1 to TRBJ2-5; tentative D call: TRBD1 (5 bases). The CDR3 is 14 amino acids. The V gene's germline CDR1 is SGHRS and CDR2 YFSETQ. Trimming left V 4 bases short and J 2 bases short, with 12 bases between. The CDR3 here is CASSPLDSQETQYF. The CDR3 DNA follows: TGCGCCAGCAGCCCCCTAGACAGTCAAGAGACCCAGTACTTC.

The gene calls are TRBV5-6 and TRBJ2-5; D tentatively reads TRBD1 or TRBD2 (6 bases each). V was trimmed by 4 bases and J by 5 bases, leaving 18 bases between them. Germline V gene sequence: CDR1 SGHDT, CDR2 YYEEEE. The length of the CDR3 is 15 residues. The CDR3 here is CASSAYGGFGETQYF. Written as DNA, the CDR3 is TGTGCCAGCAGCGCATACGGGGGCTTTGGGGAGACCCAGTACTTC.

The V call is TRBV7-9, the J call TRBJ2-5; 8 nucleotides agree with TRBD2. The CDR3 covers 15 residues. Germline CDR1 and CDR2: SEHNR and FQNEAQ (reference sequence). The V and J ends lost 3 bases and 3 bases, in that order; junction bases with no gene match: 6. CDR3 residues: CASSFFGGGKETQYF. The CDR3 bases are TGTGCCAGCAGCTTCTTTGGCGGGGGGAAAGAGACCCAGTACTTC.

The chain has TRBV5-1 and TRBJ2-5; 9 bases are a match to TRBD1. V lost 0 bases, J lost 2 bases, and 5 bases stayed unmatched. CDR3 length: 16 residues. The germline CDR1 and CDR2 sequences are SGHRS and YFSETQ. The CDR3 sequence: CASSLGQGVLQETQYF. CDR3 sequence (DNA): TGCGCCAGCAGCTTGGGACAGGGGGTACTTCAAGAGACCCAGTACTTC.

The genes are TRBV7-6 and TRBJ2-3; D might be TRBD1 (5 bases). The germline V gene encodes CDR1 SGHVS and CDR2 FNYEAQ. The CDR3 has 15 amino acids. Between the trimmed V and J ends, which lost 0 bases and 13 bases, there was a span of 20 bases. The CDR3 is CASSLAGWVGDSKYF. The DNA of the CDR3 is TGTGCCAGCAGCTTAGCTGGGTGGGTAGGGGATTCGAAGTATTTT.

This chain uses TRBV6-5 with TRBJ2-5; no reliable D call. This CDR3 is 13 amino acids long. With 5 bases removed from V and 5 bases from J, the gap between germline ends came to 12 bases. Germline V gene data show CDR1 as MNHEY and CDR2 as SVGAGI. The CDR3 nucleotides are TGTGCCAGCAGTCTGGGGATTTGGGAGACCCAGTACTTC. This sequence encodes CASSLGIWETQYF.

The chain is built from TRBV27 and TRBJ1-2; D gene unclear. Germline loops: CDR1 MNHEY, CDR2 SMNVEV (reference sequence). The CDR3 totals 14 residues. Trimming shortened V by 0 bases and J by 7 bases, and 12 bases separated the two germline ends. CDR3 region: CASSLSHPMGGYTF. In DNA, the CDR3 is TGTGCCAGCAGTTTATCTCATCCGATGGGTGGCTACACCTTC.

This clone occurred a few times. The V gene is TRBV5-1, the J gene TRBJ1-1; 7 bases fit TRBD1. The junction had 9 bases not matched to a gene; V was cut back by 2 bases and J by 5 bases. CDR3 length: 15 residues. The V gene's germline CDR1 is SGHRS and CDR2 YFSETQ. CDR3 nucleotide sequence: TGCGCCAGCAGCTTCACAGGGGCGGGGGAGACTGAAGCTTTCTTT. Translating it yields CASSFTGAGETEAFF.

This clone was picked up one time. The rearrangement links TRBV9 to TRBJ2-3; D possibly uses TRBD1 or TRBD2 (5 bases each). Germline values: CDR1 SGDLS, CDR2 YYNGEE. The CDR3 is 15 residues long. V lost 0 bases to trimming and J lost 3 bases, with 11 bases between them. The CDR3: CASSVGGVGTDTQYF. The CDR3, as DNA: TGTGCCAGCAGCGTAGGAGGGGTTGGTACAGATACGCAGTATTTT.

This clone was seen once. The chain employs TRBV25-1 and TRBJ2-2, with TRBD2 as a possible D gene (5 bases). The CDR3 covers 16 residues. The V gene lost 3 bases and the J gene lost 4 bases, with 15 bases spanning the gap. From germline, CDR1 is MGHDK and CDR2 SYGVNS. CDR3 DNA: TGTGCCAGCAGTGATTTGGGGAGACCGAGCACCGGGGAGCTGTTTTTT. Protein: CASSDLGRPSTGELFF.

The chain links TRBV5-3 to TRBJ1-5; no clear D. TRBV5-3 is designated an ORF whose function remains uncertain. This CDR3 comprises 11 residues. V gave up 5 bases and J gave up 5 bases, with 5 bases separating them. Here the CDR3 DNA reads TGTGCCAGAAGGGTTGATCAGCCCCAGCATTTT. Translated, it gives CARRVDQPQHF.

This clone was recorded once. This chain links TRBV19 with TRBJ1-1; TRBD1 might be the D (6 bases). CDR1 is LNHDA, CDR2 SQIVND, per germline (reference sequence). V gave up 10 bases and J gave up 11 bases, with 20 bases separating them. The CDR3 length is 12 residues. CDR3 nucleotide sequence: TGTGCCACAGGCCGGGGGGCGGGGGCGGCTTTCTTT. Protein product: CATGRGAGAAFF.

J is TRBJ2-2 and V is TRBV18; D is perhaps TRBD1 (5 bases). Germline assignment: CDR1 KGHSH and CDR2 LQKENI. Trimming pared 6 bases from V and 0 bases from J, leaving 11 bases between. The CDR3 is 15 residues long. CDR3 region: CASSPLTANTGELFF. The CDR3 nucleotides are TGTGCCAGCTCCCCCTTGACAGCGAACACCGGGGAGCTGTTTTTT. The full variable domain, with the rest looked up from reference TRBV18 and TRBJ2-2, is NAGVMQNPRHLVRRRGQEARLRCSPMKGHSHVYWYRQLPEEGLKFMVYLQKENIIDESGMPKERFSAEFPKEGPSILRIQQVVRGDSAAYFCASSPLTANTGELFFGEGSRLTVL.

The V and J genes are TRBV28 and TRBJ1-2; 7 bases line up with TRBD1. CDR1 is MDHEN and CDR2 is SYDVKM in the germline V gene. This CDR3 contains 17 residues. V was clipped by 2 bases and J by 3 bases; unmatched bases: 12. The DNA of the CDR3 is TGTGCCAGCAGTTTAGTCGGGGGGGGACAGCGATACTATGGCTACACCTTC. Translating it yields CASSLVGGGQRYYGYTF.

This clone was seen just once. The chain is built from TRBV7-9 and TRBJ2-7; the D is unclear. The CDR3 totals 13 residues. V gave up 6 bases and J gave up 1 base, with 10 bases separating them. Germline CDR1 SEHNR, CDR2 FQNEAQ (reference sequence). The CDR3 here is CASSRSPSYEQYV. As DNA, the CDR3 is TGTGCCAGCAGTCGTAGTCCTTCCTACGAGCAGTACGTC.

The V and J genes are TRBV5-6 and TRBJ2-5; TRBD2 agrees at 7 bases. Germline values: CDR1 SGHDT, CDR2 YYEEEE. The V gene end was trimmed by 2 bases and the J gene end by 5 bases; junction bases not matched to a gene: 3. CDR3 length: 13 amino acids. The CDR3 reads CASSLLARETQYF. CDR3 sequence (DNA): TGTGCCAGCAGCTTACTAGCGAGGGAGACCCAGTACTTC.

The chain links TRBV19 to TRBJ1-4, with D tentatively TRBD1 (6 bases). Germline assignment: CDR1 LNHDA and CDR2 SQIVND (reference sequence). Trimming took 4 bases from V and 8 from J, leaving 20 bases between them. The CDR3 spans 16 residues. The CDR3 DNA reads TGTGCCAGTAGTACGCAAAAAAGGGGGATCTGGGAAAAACTGTTTTTT. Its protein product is CASSTQKRGIWEKLFF. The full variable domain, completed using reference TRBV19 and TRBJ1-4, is DGGITQSPKYLFRKEGQNVTLSCEQNLNHDAMYWYRQDPGQGLRLIYYSQIVNDFQKGDIAEGYSVSREKKESFPLTVTSAQKNPTAFYLCASSTQKRGIWEKLFFGSGTQLSVL.

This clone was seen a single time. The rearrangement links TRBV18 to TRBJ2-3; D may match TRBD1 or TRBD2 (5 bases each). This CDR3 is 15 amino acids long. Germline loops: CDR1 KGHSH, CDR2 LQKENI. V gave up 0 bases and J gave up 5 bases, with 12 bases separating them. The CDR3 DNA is TGTGCCAGCTCACCACCGGGGCCACGGGAAGATACGCAGTATTTT. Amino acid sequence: CASSPPGPREDTQYF.

CDR3 sequence reads: CASSERDRAGYTF. The CDR3, as DNA: TGTGCCAGCAGTGAACGGGACAGAGCTGGCTACACCTTC. The chain combines TRBV25-1 with TRBJ1-2; 7 bases fit TRBD1. The junction had 4 bases not matched to a gene; V was cut back by 2 bases and J by 7 bases. The CDR3 runs to 13 residues. Looked up from germline, CDR1 is MGHDK and CDR2 is SYGVNS.

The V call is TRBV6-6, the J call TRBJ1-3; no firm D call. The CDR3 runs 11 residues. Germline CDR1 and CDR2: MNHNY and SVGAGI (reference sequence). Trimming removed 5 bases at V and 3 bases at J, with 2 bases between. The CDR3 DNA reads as TGTGCCAGCAGTATTGGAAACACCATATATTTT. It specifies CASSIGNTIYF.

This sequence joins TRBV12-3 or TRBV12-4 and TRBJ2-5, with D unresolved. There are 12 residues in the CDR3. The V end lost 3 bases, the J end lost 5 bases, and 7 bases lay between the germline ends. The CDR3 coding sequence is TGTGCCAGCAGTTTTGATAGGGAGACCCAGTACTTC. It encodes CASSFDRETQYF.

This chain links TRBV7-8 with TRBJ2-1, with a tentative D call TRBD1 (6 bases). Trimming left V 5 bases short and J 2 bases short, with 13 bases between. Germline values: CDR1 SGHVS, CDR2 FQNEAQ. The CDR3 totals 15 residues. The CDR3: CASSRTVSTYNEQFF. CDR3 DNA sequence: TGTGCCAGCAGCCGGACAGTTAGTACCTACAATGAGCAGTTCTTC.

The CDR3 reads CASSLKGGIEKLFF. In nucleotides, the CDR3 is TGTGCCAGCAGCTTAAAAGGGGGGATTGAAAAACTGTTTTTT. The V call is TRBV7-3, the J call TRBJ1-4; TRBD1 might be the D (6 bases). The CDR3 length is 14 residues. Germline-derived CDR1 and CDR2 are SGHTA and FQGTGA. V was clipped by 1 base and J by 7 bases, with 10 bases between them.

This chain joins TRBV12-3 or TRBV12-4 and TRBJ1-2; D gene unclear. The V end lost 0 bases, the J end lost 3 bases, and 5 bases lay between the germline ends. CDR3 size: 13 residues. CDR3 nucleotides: TGTGCCAGCAGTTTAGCAGGGTACTATGGCTACACCTTC. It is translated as CASSLAGYYGYTF.

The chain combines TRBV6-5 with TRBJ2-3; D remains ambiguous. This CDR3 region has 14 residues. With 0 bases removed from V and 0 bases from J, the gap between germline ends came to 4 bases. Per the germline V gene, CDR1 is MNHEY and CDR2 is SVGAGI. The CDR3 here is CASSYSGSTDTQYF. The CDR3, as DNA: TGTGCCAGCAGTTACTCAGGGAGCACAGATACGCAGTATTTT.